The 25 T cell receptor beta chains below come from one sample, sequenced in a study of shared clonotypes between healthy human individuals. TCRdb's copy holds only in-frame clones and misses some; the assay was immunoSEQ multiplex PCR. The table includes about 680,000 clones, 73% detected once. Input material: memory CD4+ T cells sorted from blood. Subset meaning: CD45RA-negative fraction. These TCRs come from a woman aged 25-40 years in good health.

This clone turned up a few times. The rearrangement uses TRBV6-1 and TRBJ1-4; D perhaps matches TRBD1 (5 bases). This CDR3 region has 16 residues. Germline lookup yields CDR1 MNHNS and CDR2 SASEGT. Deletions cut 0 bases from V and 7 bases from J, with 15 bases between. CDR3 DNA: TGTGCCAGCAGTGAAGCTGGCTCGGGGGTGGTTGAAAAACTGTTTTTT. This gives the protein CASSEAGSGVVEKLFF.

This clone appeared once. The V call is TRBV7-9, the J call TRBJ1-2; no clear D gene. The CDR3 has 11 residues. Germline V gene lookup returns CDR1 SEHNR and CDR2 FQNEAQ (reference sequence). Trimming took off 5 bases at V and 7 bases at J, with 8 bases between the two ends. Here the CDR3 DNA reads TGTGCCAGCAGCCTCCCTCTTGGCTACACCTTC. Amino acids: CASSLPLGYTF.

DNA for the CDR3: TGTGCCAGCAGTAGACAGCCGCCATCCGAGCAGTACTTC. This encodes CASSRQPPSEQYF. V is TRBV28 and J is TRBJ2-7, with D possibly TRBD1 on 5 matching bases. The CDR3 covers 13 residues. V shed 5 bases and J shed 6 bases, with 14 bases lying between them. Germline CDR1 MDHEN, CDR2 SYDVKM.

The V gene is TRBV6-5, the J gene TRBJ2-1; 9 bases align to TRBD2. The germline V gene encodes CDR1 MNHEY and CDR2 SVGAGI. The CDR3 is 16 amino acids. The ends lost 1 base at V and 0 bases at J; junction bases unmatched: 1. The CDR3 bases are TGTGCCAGCAGTTACTTAGCGGGAGACTCCTACAATGAGCAGTTCTTC. Residues: CASSYLAGDSYNEQFF.

The chain joins TRBV9 to TRBJ2-1, with D possibly TRBD2 on 6 matching bases. The V and J ends lost 0 bases and 4 bases respectively, with 14 bases between them. The CDR3 runs to 16 residues. Looked up from germline, CDR1 is SGDLS and CDR2 is YYNGEE. The CDR3 DNA reads as TGTGCCAGCAGCGTAGCTTGGGATGGGAGGTACAATGAGCAGTTCTTC. Its protein is CASSVAWDGRYNEQFF.

The J gene is TRBJ2-7, the V gene TRBV18; tentative D call: TRBD1 (5 bases). Deletions cut 2 bases from V and 5 bases from J, with 10 bases between. The germline V gene encodes CDR1 KGHSH and CDR2 LQKENI. CDR3 size: 13 residues. For the CDR3, the DNA is TGTGCCAGCTCACCATCGACAGCCCACGAGCAGTACTTC. This translates into CASSPSTAHEQYF.

J is TRBJ1-1 and V is TRBV5-1; D gene uncertain. V was clipped by 5 bases and J by 3 bases, with 8 bases between them. Germline loops: CDR1 SGHRS, CDR2 YFSETQ. The CDR3 is made up of 12 amino acids. The CDR3 reads CASRGTYTEAFF. As DNA, the CDR3 is TGCGCCAGCAGAGGAACCTACACTGAAGCTTTCTTT.

The count of this clone is one. The CDR3: CASWASGANVLTF. CDR3 in DNA: TGTGCCAGCTGGGCCTCCGGGGCCAACGTCCTGACTTTC. The chain combines TRBV27 with TRBJ2-6; no firm D call. Trimming took off 8 bases at V and 4 bases at J, with 9 bases between the two ends. The CDR3 is made up of 13 amino acids. CDR1 is MNHEY, CDR2 SMNVEV, per germline (reference sequence).

About this clone: Other DNA sequences in the same sample also yield this CDR3. The chain is built from TRBV5-1 and TRBJ1-1; tentatively, D is TRBD1 (6 bases). The CDR3 is 15 amino acids. Germline assignment: CDR1 SGHRS and CDR2 YFSETQ. V lost 0 bases to trimming and J lost 1 base, with 10 bases between them. CDR3 DNA sequence: TGCGCCAGCAGCTTGGTGGGGGGCGCGAACACTGAAGCTTTCTTT. This translates into CASSLVGGANTEAFF.

The chain combines TRBV4-1 with TRBJ1-4; TRBD1 matches 10 bases. The J segment lost 6 bases and the V segment lost 6 bases, leaving 7 bases of the junction unmatched. There are 15 residues in the CDR3. CDR1 MGHRA and CDR2 YSYEKL come from the germline V gene. The CDR3 here is CASRAPGTGDEKLFF. CDR3 DNA sequence: TGCGCCAGCAGAGCCCCCGGGACAGGGGATGAAAAACTGTTTTTT.

This chain links TRBV6-5 with TRBJ2-3, with D possibly matching TRBD1 (5 bases). This CDR3 contains 13 residues. Trimming stripped 6 bases from V and 6 bases from J, with 13 bases between. Germline CDR1 is MNHEY and CDR2 is SVGAGI. The CDR3 spells CASRIGGADTQYF. The CDR3 bases are TGTGCCAGCAGGATAGGTGGGGCGGATACGCAGTATTTT.

The V and J genes are TRBV4-1 and TRBJ2-1; TRBD2 matches 10 bases. The length of the CDR3 is 16 residues. J was trimmed by 6 bases and V by 3 bases; bases with no gene match: 8. Germline V gene sequence: CDR1 MGHRA, CDR2 YSYEKL. CDR3 sequence: CASSQGSGRAINEQFF. In DNA form, the CDR3 reads TGCGCCAGCAGCCAGGGGAGCGGGAGGGCCATCAATGAGCAGTTCTTC.

The chain employs TRBV14 and TRBJ1-2; D perhaps matches TRBD1 (6 bases). The germline V gene has CDR1 SGHDN and CDR2 FVKESK. Trimming cost V 5 bases and J 4 bases, with 14 bases left between them. The CDR3 extends over 14 amino acids. The CDR3 region has the DNA TGTGCCAGCAGCGTGGGGGGCAATTCCTATGGCTACACCTTC. It is translated as CASSVGGNSYGYTF.

For the CDR3, the DNA is TGTGCCAGCAGCTCCCTTCGTCGGAATGAGCAGTTCTTC. Encoded protein: CASSSLRRNEQFF. This sequence joins TRBV6-6 and TRBJ2-1; unclear D gene. From germline, CDR1 is MNHNY and CDR2 SVGAGI (reference sequence). V lost 6 bases to trimming and J lost 7 bases, with 13 bases between them. The length of the CDR3 is 13 residues.

The genes are TRBV28 and TRBJ1-2; D gene uncertain. V lost 2 bases, J lost 8 bases, and 12 bases lay in between. In germline, CDR1 is MDHEN, CDR2 SYDVKM. The CDR3 extends over 13 amino acids. The CDR3 reads CASSLDEVRGYTF. In DNA, the CDR3 is TGTGCCAGCAGTTTAGACGAAGTCCGAGGCTACACCTTC.

This clone was observed once. The sample contains more than one DNA sequence encoding this CDR3. The rearrangement links TRBV18 to TRBJ2-7, with a weak D call TRBD1 (6 bases). The CDR3 runs 12 residues. Germline CDR1 is KGHSH and CDR2 is LQKENI. V lost 4 bases to trimming and J lost 6 bases, with 10 bases between them. CDR3 protein: CASSRTGSEQYF. Written as DNA, the CDR3 is TGTGCCAGCTCACGAACAGGGTCCGAGCAGTACTTC.

This chain connects TRBV5-4 to TRBJ1-2, with 7 positions matching TRBD1. This CDR3 is built from 12 residues. CDR1 is SGHNT, CDR2 YYREEE, per germline (reference sequence). Unmatched junction bases numbered 3, after V lost 4 bases and J lost 6 bases. In DNA, the CDR3 is TGTGCCAGCAGCAGGGACAGTAATGGCTACACCTTC. Protein sequence: CASSRDSNGYTF.

CDR3 sequence: CASNFNTDRGYGYTF. The CDR3, as DNA: TGTGCCAGTAATTTTAATACGGACAGGGGCTATGGCTACACCTTC. The V and J genes are TRBV19 and TRBJ1-2; 9 positions agree with TRBD1. The CDR3 totals 15 residues. The germline V gene has CDR1 LNHDA and CDR2 SQIVND (reference sequence). Trimming removed 7 bases from V and 4 bases from J; junction bases left unmatched: 10.

The V gene is TRBV19, the J gene TRBJ2-7, with D tentatively TRBD2 (6 bases). The CDR3 loop spans 16 amino acids. Germline V gives CDR1 LNHDA, CDR2 SQIVND (reference sequence). V was cut by 1 base and J by 2 bases, with 15 bases left in between. Here the CDR3 reads CASSIVLSSVTYEQYF. In DNA form, the CDR3 reads TGTGCCAGTAGTATAGTCCTTTCTAGCGTGACCTACGAGCAGTACTTC.

There are a few counts of this clone. The same CDR3 can be traced to other DNA sequences in this sample. The chain carries TRBV18 and TRBJ1-3; D gene unclear. The germline gives CDR1 KGHSH, CDR2 LQKENI. The CDR3 is 15 residues long. The V end was cut by 0 bases, the J end by 1 base, with 7 bases between. CDR3 residues: CASSPPVYSGNTIYF. CDR3 sequence (DNA): TGTGCCAGCTCACCACCTGTGTATTCTGGAAACACCATATATTTT.

The J gene is TRBJ2-7, the V gene TRBV27; no clear D. This CDR3 is 13 amino acids long. Germline CDR1 reads MNHEY; CDR2 reads SMNVEV (reference sequence). V lost 2 bases to trimming and J lost 3 bases, with 8 bases between them. CDR3 amino acids: CASSLRVGYEQYF. The CDR3 nucleotides read TGTGCCAGCAGTTTACGGGTCGGCTACGAGCAGTACTTC.

Points on this clone: Other DNA sequences in the same sample also yield this CDR3. This chain joins TRBV5-1 and TRBJ2-1; D call uncertain. Germline assignment: CDR1 SGHRS and CDR2 YFSETQ. The CDR3 sequence is 15 residues long. V was trimmed by 4 bases and J by 0 bases, leaving 11 bases between them. The CDR3 sequence: CASSLSSSSYNEQFF. The CDR3 coding sequence is TGCGCCAGCAGCCTCAGTAGCAGCTCCTACAATGAGCAGTTCTTC.

The gene calls are TRBV6-1 and TRBJ2-7; D is uncertain. The germline V and J ends were trimmed by 7 bases and 4 bases, with 11 bases remaining between them. This CDR3 contains 12 residues. The germline V gene has CDR1 MNHNS and CDR2 SASEGT. CDR3 sequence reads: CASKWGSYEQYF. CDR3 sequence (DNA): TGTGCCAGCAAGTGGGGAAGTTACGAGCAGTACTTC.

The V gene is TRBV28, the J gene TRBJ2-1; D is possibly TRBD1 or TRBD2 (5 bases each). V was shortened by 5 bases and J by 3 bases, with 17 bases between the two germline ends. The CDR3 extends over 16 amino acids. Germline CDR1 and CDR2: MDHEN and SYDVKM. Written as DNA, the CDR3 is TGTGCCAGCAGTGGACCCCGGGACGACCTCTACAATGAGCAGTTCTTC. Translating gives CASSGPRDDLYNEQFF. Full variable domain (missing parts from reference TRBV28 and TRBJ2-1): DVKVTQSSRYLVKRTGEKVFLECVQDMDHENMFWYRQDPGLGLRLIYFSYDVKMKEKGDIPEGYSVSREKKERFSLILESASTNQTSMYLCASSGPRDDLYNEQFFGPGTRLTVL.

The V and J genes are TRBV5-1 and TRBJ2-2, with 14 positions matching TRBD2. The CDR3 spans 17 residues. Germline-derived CDR1 and CDR2 are SGHRS and YFSETQ. The J segment lost 3 bases and the V segment lost 4 bases, leaving 5 bases of the junction unmatched. The CDR3 spells CASSRGLAGVDTGELFF. Here the CDR3 DNA reads TGCGCCAGCAGCCGGGGACTAGCGGGAGTGGACACCGGGGAGCTGTTTTTT.